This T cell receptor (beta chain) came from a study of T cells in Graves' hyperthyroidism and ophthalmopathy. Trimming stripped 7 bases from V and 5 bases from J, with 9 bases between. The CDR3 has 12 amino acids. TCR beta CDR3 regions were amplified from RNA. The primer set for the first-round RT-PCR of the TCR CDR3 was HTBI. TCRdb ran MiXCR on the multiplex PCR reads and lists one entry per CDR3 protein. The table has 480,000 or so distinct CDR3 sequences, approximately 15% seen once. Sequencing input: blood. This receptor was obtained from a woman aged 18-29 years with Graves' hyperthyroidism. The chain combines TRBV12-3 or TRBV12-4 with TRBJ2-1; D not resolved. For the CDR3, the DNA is TGTGCCAGCACCCCCCCCCACAATGAGCAGTTCTTC. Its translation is CASTPPHNEQFF.